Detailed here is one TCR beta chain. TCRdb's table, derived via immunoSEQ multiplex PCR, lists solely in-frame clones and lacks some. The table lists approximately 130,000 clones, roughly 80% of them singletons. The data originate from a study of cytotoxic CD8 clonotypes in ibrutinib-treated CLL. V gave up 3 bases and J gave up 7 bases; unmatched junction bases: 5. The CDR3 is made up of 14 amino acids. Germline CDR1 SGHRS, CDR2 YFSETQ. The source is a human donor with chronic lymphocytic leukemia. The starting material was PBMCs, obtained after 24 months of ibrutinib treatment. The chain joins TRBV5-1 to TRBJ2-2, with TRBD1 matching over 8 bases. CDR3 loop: CASSSQGAGGELFF. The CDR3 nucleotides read TGCGCCAGCAGCTCGCAGGGGGCCGGCGGGGAGCTGTTTTTT.